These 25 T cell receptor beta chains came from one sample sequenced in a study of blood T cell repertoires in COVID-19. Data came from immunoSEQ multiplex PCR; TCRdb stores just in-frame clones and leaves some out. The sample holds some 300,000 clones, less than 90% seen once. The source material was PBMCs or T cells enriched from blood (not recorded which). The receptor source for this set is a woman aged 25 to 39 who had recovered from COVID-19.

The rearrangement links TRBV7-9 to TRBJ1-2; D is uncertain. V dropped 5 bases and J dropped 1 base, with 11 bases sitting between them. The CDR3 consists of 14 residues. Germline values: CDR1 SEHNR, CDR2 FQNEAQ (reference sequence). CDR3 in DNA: TGTGCCAGCAGCCTTCTAAGCTATAACTATGGCTACACCTTC. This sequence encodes CASSLLSYNYGYTF.

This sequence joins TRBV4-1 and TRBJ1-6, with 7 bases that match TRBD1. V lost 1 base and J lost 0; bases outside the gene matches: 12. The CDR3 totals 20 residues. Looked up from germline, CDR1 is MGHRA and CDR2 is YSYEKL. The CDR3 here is CASSQALTGPLSSYNSPLHF. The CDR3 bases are TGCGCCAGCAGCCAAGCCTTGACAGGGCCACTGAGCTCCTATAATTCACCCCTCCACTTT.

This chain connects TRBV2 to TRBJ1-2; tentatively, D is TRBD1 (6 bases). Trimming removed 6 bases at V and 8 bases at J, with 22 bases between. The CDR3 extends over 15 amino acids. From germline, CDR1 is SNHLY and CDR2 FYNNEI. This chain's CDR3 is CASRAPDSPQRGYTF. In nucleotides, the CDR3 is TGTGCCAGCAGGGCTCCGGACAGCCCTCAACGGGGCTACACCTTC.

CDR3 in DNA: TGTGCCAGCAGCCCGCGGGGGCCCCCCTCTCATGAGCAGTTCTTC. The encoded protein is CASSPRGPPSHEQFF. The V gene is TRBV9, the J gene TRBJ2-1; D is possibly TRBD2 (7 bases). From germline, CDR1 is SGDLS and CDR2 YYNGEE. The CDR3 loop spans 15 amino acids. The V end was cut by 4 bases, the J end by 8 bases, with 19 bases between.

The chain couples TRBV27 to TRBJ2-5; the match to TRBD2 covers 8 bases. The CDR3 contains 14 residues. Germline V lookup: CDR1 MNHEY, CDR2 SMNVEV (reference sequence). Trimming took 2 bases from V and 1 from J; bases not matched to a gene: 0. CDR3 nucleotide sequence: TGTGCCAGCAGTTTAAGCGGGGGCCAAGAGACCCAGTACTTC. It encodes CASSLSGGQETQYF.

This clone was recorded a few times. The CDR3 here is CASSLGQTDYGYTF. The CDR3 DNA reads as TGCGCCAGCAGCTTGGGACAGACCGACTATGGCTACACCTTC. The chain joins TRBV5-1 to TRBJ1-2; tentative D call: TRBD1 (5 bases). V was shortened by 0 bases and J by 3 bases, with 9 bases between the two germline ends. Germline CDR1 and CDR2: SGHRS and YFSETQ. This CDR3 is 14 amino acids long.

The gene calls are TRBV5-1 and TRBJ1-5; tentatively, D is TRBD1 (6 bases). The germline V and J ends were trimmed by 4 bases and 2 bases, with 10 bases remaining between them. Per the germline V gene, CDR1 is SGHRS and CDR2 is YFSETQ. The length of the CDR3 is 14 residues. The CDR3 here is CASSARGGNQPQHF. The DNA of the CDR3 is TGCGCCAGCAGCGCCAGGGGTGGCAATCAGCCCCAGCATTTT. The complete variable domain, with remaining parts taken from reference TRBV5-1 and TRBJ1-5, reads KAGVTQTPRYLIKTRGQQVTLSCSPISGHRSVSWYQQTPGQGLQFLFEYFSETQRNKGNFPGRFSGRQFSNSRSEMNVSTLELGDSALYLCASSARGGNQPQHFGDGTRLSIL.

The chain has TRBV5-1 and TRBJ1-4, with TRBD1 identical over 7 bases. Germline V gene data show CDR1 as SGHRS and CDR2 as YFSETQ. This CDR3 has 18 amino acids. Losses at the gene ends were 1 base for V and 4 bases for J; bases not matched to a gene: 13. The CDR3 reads CASSLFLRGGGNNEKLFF. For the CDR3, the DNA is TGCGCCAGCAGCTTGTTTCTCAGAGGGGGCGGCAATAATGAAAAACTGTTTTTT.

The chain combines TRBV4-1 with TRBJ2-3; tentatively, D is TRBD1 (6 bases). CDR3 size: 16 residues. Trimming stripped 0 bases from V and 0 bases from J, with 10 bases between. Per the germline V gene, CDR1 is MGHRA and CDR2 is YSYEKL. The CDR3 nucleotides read TGCGCCAGCAGCCAAGAGGGGGCCGCTAGCACAGATACGCAGTATTTT. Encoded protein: CASSQEGAASTDTQYF.

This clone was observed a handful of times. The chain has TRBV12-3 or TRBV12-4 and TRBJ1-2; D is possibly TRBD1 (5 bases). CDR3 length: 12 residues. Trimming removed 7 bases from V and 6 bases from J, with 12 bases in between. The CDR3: CASTPDRDGYTF. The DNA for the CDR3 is TGTGCCAGCACCCCCGACAGAGATGGCTACACCTTC.

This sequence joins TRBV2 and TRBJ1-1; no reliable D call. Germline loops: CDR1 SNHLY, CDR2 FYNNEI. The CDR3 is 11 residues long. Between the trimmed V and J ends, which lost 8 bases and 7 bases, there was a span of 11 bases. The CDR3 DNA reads TGTGCCAGCGCAGAACAAATTGAAGCTTTCTTT. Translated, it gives CASAEQIEAFF.

The CDR3 coding sequence is TGTGCCAGCAGCTTAGGGACAGGGGTGTACGAGCAGTACTTC. It yields the protein CASSLGTGVYEQYF. The chain carries TRBV11-2 and TRBJ2-7; 9 positions agree with TRBD1. From germline, CDR1 is SGHAT and CDR2 FQNNGV. With 1 base clipped from V and 4 bases from J, the junction kept 2 bases outside the gene matches. The CDR3 is 14 amino acids.

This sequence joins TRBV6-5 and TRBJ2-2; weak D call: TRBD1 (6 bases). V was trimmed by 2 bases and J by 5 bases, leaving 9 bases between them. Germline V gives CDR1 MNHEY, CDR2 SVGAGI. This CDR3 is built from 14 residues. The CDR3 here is CASSYLRGTGELFF. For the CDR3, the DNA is TGTGCCAGCAGTTACCTCAGGGGTACCGGGGAGCTGTTTTTT.

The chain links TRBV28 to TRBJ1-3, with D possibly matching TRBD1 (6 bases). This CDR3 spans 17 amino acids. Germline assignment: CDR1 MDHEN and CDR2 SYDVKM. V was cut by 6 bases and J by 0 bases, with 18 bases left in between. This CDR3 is CASRGGGPTFSGNTIYF. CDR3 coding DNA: TGTGCCAGCAGAGGGGGGGGTCCCACCTTCTCTGGAAACACCATATATTTT.

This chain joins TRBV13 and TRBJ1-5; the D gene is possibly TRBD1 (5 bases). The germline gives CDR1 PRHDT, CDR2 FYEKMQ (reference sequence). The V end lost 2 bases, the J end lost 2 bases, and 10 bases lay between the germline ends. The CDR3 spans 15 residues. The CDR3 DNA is TGTGCCAGCAGCTTACGCAGGGAGGGCAATCAGCCCCAGCATTTT. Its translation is CASSLRREGNQPQHF.

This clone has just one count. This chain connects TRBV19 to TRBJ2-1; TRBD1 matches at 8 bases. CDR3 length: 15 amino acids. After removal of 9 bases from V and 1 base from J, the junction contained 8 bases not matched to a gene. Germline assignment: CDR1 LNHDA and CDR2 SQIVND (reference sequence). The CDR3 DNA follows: TGTGCCAGCACTTCGACAGGGGTATCCTACAATGAGCAGTTCTTC. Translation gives CASTSTGVSYNEQFF.

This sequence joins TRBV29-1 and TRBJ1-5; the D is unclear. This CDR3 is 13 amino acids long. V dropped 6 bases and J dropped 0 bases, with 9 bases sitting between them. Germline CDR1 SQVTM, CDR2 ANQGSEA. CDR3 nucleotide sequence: TGCAGCGTCCATACGGGTAGCAATCAGCCCCAGCATTTT. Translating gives CSVHTGSNQPQHF.

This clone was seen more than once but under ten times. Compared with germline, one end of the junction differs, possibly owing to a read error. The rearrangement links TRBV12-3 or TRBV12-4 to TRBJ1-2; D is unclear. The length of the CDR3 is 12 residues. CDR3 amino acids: CASSLRRPQRSF. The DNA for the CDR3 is TGTGCCAGCAGTTTAAGGAGGCCCCAACGATCCTTC.

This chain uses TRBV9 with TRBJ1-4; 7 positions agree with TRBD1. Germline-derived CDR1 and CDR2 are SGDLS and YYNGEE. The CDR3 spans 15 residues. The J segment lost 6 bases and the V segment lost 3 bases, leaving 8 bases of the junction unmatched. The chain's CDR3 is CASSAGQEIDEKLFF. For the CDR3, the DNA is TGTGCCAGCAGCGCCGGACAGGAGATAGATGAAAAACTGTTTTTT.

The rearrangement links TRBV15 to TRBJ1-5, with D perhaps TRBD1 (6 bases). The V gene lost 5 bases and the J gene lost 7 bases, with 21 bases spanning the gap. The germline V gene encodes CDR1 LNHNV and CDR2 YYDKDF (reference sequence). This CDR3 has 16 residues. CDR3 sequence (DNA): TGTGCCACCAGCGGAAATACAGGGATCACAAAACAGCCCCAGCATTTT. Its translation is CATSGNTGITKQPQHF.

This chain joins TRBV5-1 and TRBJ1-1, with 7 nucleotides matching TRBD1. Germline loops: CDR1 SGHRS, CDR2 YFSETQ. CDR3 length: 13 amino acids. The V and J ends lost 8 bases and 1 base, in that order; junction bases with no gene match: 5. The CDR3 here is CASRQGRNTEAFF. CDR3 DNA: TGCGCCAGTCGACAGGGAAGGAACACTGAAGCTTTCTTT.

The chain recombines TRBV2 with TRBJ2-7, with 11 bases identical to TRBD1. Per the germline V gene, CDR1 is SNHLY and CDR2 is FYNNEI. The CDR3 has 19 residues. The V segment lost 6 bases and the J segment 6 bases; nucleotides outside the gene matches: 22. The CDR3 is CASSLGGTGGWGLTVEQYF. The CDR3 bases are TGTGCCAGCAGCCTAGGAGGGACAGGGGGTTGGGGGCTTACTGTCGAGCAGTACTTC.

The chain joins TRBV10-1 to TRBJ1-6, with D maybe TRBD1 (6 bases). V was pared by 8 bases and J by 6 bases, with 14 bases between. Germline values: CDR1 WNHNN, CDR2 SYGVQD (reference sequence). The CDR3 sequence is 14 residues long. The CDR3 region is CASLFRDTNSPLHF. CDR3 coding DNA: TGCGCCAGCCTTTTCCGGGACACTAATTCACCCCTCCACTTT.

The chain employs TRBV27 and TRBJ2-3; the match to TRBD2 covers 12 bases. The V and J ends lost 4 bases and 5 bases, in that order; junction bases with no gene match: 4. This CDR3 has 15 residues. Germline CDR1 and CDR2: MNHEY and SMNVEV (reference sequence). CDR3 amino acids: CASSSSGGAGDTQYF. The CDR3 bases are TGTGCCAGCAGTTCTAGCGGGGGGGCCGGAGATACGCAGTATTTT.

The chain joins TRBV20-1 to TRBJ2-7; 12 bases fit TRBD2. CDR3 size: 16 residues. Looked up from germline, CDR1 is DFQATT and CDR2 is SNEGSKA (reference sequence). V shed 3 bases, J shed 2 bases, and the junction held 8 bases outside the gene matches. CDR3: CSASGPSGGDPYEQYF. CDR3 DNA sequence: TGCAGTGCTAGTGGGCCTAGCGGGGGGGACCCCTACGAGCAGTACTTC.